The next 25 T cell receptor beta chains were all read from a single sample in a study of T-cell memory formation after mild COVID-19. Using its own MiXCR run on the 5' RACE reads, TCRdb lists one record per CDR3 protein. The sample records roughly 120,000 distinct CDR3 sequences, about 20% being singletons. Sequences were obtained from PBMCs or a T cell subset sorted from them (not recorded which). These receptors came from a man aged 18 to 30 who had mild COVID-19 (a few samples of this study predate the infection). Cell type and time point are not known.

This clonotype was detected many times. V and J are TRBV5-1 and TRBJ1-4; D not resolved. With 1 base removed from V and 3 bases from J, the gap between germline ends came to 10 bases. Per the germline V gene, CDR1 is SGHRS and CDR2 is YFSETQ. The length of the CDR3 is 15 residues. The CDR3 loop is CASSLMSRPNEKLFF. The CDR3 DNA is TGCGCCAGCAGCTTGATGTCCCGGCCTAATGAAAAACTGTTTTTT. The full variable domain, its missing parts supplied by reference TRBV5-1 and TRBJ1-4, is KAGVTQTPRYLIKTRGQQVTLSCSPISGHRSVSWYQQTPGQGLQFLFEYFSETQRNKGNFPGRFSGRQFSNSRSEMNVSTLELGDSALYLCASSLMSRPNEKLFFGSGTQLSVL.

The chain recombines TRBV29-1 with TRBJ2-1; D is ambiguous. CDR1 is SQVTM, CDR2 ANQGSEA, per germline. The CDR3 covers 14 residues. Trimming took 3 bases from V and 0 from J, leaving 9 bases between them. Written as DNA, the CDR3 is TGCAGCGTTGAGTCGGCCCACTCCTACAATGAGCAGTTCTTC. Protein: CSVESAHSYNEQFF.

This clonotype was detected a few times. V and J are TRBV6-5 and TRBJ2-2, with 8 bases fitting TRBD2. The V gene's germline CDR1 is MNHEY and CDR2 SVGAGI. CDR3 length: 16 residues. V lost 5 bases to trimming and J lost 2 bases; unmatched junction nucleotides: 7. The CDR3 sequence: CASSPPGGGNTGELFF. For the CDR3, the DNA is TGTGCCAGCAGTCCACCCGGGGGGGGCAACACCGGGGAGCTGTTTTTT.

The chain combines TRBV29-1 with TRBJ2-1; D remains unclear. V lost 4 bases and J 7 bases, leaving 8 bases between the germline ends. Looked up from germline, CDR1 is SQVTM and CDR2 is ANQGSEA. The CDR3 is 11 residues long. The chain's CDR3 is CSVGRFNEQFF. The CDR3 DNA is TGCAGCGTTGGAAGGTTTAATGAGCAGTTCTTC.

This chain connects TRBV12-3 or TRBV12-4 to TRBJ2-3; 8 bases line up with TRBD2. The CDR3 is 15 residues long. J gave up 2 bases and V 2 bases, and 3 bases lay outside the gene matches. CDR3: CASSLIAGNTDTQYF. The DNA of the CDR3 is TGTGCCAGCAGTTTAATAGCGGGGAACACAGATACGCAGTATTTT.

This clonotype was observed a few times. The chain recombines TRBV7-8 with TRBJ2-2; D uncertain. Per germline, CDR1 SGHVS and CDR2 FQNEAQ. The CDR3 is 14 amino acids. Trimming cost V 5 bases and J 6 bases, with 13 bases left between them. CDR3 in amino acids: CASSAGAGAGELFF. CDR3 nucleotides: TGTGCCAGCAGCGCCGGCGCTGGCGCCGGGGAGCTGTTTTTT.

The chain employs TRBV4-1 and TRBJ2-1, with D perhaps assigned TRBD1 or TRBD2 (5 bases each). CDR1 MGHRA and CDR2 YSYEKL come from the germline V gene. Trimming took 1 base from V and 3 from J, leaving 10 bases between them. The length of the CDR3 is 15 residues. CDR3 DNA sequence: TGCGCCAGCAGCCAAGGACCAGGGAGCTACAATGAGCAGTTCTTC. This translates into CASSQGPGSYNEQFF.

The gene calls are TRBV7-8 and TRBJ2-1; 8 nucleotides align to TRBD2. The V gene's germline CDR1 is SGHVS and CDR2 FQNEAQ. This CDR3 contains 16 residues. The J segment lost 8 bases and the V segment lost 4 bases, leaving 13 bases of the junction unmatched. CDR3 region: CASSWTGTSIPHEQFF. The DNA of the CDR3 is TGTGCCAGCAGCTGGACCGGGACTAGTATTCCCCATGAGCAGTTCTTC.

The chain uses TRBV12-3 or TRBV12-4 and TRBJ1-5, with a tentative D call TRBD1 (6 bases). Trimming took off 4 bases at V and 6 bases at J, with 19 bases between the two ends. This CDR3 spans 16 amino acids. The CDR3: CASSSATGPSGQPQHF. In nucleotides, the CDR3 is TGTGCCAGCAGTTCTGCGACAGGCCCCTCGGGTCAGCCCCAGCATTTT.

The rearrangement joins TRBV12-3 or TRBV12-4 to TRBJ2-5; possible D gene TRBD2, 5 bases. The CDR3 totals 13 residues. V gave up 3 bases and J gave up 2 bases, with 7 bases separating them. The CDR3 is CASSFGSQETQYF. As DNA, the CDR3 is TGTGCCAGCAGTTTTGGGAGTCAAGAGACCCAGTACTTC.

In DNA, the CDR3 is TGTGCCAGTAGTAACTGGGACAGTAGCAATCAGCCCCAGCATTTT. Protein sequence: CASSNWDSSNQPQHF. The chain combines TRBV19 with TRBJ1-5; 7 nucleotides align to TRBD1. This CDR3 has 15 residues. The ends lost 4 bases at V and 0 bases at J; junction bases unmatched: 3. Germline V gene sequence: CDR1 LNHDA, CDR2 SQIVND (reference sequence).

The V gene is TRBV7-6, the J gene TRBJ1-6; no clear D. Trimming took 5 bases from V and 7 from J, leaving 12 bases between them. Germline V gene data show CDR1 as SGHVS and CDR2 as FNYEAQ. The CDR3 is made up of 14 amino acids. The CDR3 region has the DNA TGTGCCAGCAGCACACCGGCCCGAAATTCACCCCTCCACTTT. This translates into CASSTPARNSPLHF.

A few counts support this clonotype. The V call is TRBV5-5, the J call TRBJ2-3; 9 bases match TRBD2. The germline V gene encodes CDR1 SGHKS and CDR2 YYEKEE (reference sequence). Trimming at V came to 4 bases and at J to 0 bases, leaving 3 bases not matched to a gene. CDR3 length: 15 residues. CDR3 DNA sequence: TGTGCCAGCAGCCCGACTAGCGGAAGCACAGATACGCAGTATTTT. Translating it yields CASSPTSGSTDTQYF.

The sample holds many counts of this clonotype. The V and J genes are TRBV24-1 and TRBJ1-2; no clear D. There are 13 residues in the CDR3. V dropped 4 bases and J dropped 3 bases, with 8 bases sitting between them. Germline lookup yields CDR1 KGHDR and CDR2 SFDVKD. CDR3 bases: TGTGCCACCAGTGAAACAGCAGACTATGGCTACACCTTC. This sequence encodes CATSETADYGYTF.

The sample holds a few counts of this clonotype. The rearrangement uses TRBV4-1 and TRBJ1-5, with D unresolved. The CDR3 is 16 residues long. The V gene's germline CDR1 is MGHRA and CDR2 YSYEKL. V was trimmed by 0 bases and J by 4 bases, leaving 13 bases between them. CDR3 loop: CASSQEAGDGNQPQHF. The CDR3 DNA is TGCGCCAGCAGCCAAGAGGCGGGCGACGGGAATCAGCCCCAGCATTTT.

This clonotype was seen only a few times. The chain carries TRBV7-9 and TRBJ1-6, with 12 bases fitting TRBD1. J was trimmed by 10 bases and V by 5 bases; bases with no gene match: 9. CDR3 length: 16 amino acids. Germline-derived CDR1 and CDR2 are SEHNR and FQNEAQ (reference sequence). This CDR3 is CASSHRDRGLWSPLHF. DNA of the CDR3: TGTGCCAGCAGCCACCGGGACAGGGGGCTGTGGTCACCCCTCCACTTT. The variable domain in full, with the rest retrieved from reference TRBV7-9 and TRBJ1-6, is DTGVSQNPRHKITKRGQNVTFRCDPISEHNRLYWYRQTLGQGPEFLTYFQNEAQLEKSRLLSDRFSAERPKGSFSTLEIQRTEQGDSAMYLCASSHRDRGLWSPLHFGNGTRLTVT.

In this sample, this clonotype turned up a few times. The chain couples TRBV2 to TRBJ2-3; 12 bases align to TRBD2. V gave up 6 bases and J gave up 0 bases; unmatched junction bases: 4. Germline V gene sequence: CDR1 SNHLY, CDR2 FYNNEI. This CDR3 has 16 residues. The DNA for the CDR3 is TGTGCCAGCAGGGAACTAGCGGGGGGTAGCACAGATACGCAGTATTTT. The encoded protein is CASRELAGGSTDTQYF.

A few counts support this clonotype. In nucleotides, the CDR3 is TGTGCCACCAGTGACCCGACTAGCGGGGGCGTAGATACGCAGTATTTT. This encodes CATSDPTSGGVDTQYF. The rearrangement links TRBV24-1 to TRBJ2-3; 12 nucleotides align to TRBD2. CDR3 size: 16 residues. Per germline, CDR1 KGHDR and CDR2 SFDVKD. The V segment lost 4 bases and the J segment 5 bases; nucleotides outside the gene matches: 6.

This clonotype was seen more than once but under ten times. V gene TRBV4-2 combines with J gene TRBJ2-4, with D possibly matching TRBD1 (6 bases). This CDR3 has 17 residues. The V gene lost 0 bases and the J gene lost 0 bases, with 12 bases spanning the gap. From germline, CDR1 is LGHNA and CDR2 YNFKEQ. The CDR3 loop is CASSQDRDILAKNIQYF. CDR3 in DNA: TGTGCCAGCAGCCAAGACCGGGACATTCTAGCCAAAAACATTCAGTACTTC.

The chain has TRBV7-9 and TRBJ2-2; D possibly corresponds to TRBD1 (6 bases). V was pared by 2 bases and J by 1 base, with 14 bases between. Looked up from germline, CDR1 is SEHNR and CDR2 is FQNEAQ (reference sequence). The CDR3 consists of 17 residues. The CDR3 sequence: CASSLQGPGLNTGELFF. The CDR3 DNA reads TGTGCCAGCAGCTTACAGGGGCCAGGGTTGAACACCGGGGAGCTGTTTTTT.

This clonotype came up a few times. The chain combines TRBV7-6 with TRBJ1-3, with D perhaps matching TRBD1 (6 bases). The V and J ends lost 3 bases and 0 bases respectively, with 9 bases between them. Germline values: CDR1 SGHVS, CDR2 FNYEAQ. The CDR3 consists of 15 residues. The DNA for the CDR3 is TGTGCCAGCAGCTTCTTGACAGGCTCTGGAAACACCATATATTTT. Encoded protein: CASSFLTGSGNTIYF.

The chain carries TRBV2 and TRBJ2-3, with a weak D call TRBD1 (6 bases). Per germline, CDR1 SNHLY and CDR2 FYNNEI. V was clipped by 3 bases and J by 4 bases, with 8 bases between them. This CDR3 contains 13 residues. The CDR3, as DNA: TGTGCCAGCAGTGACCAGGGGCCAGATACGCAGTATTTT. This encodes CASSDQGPDTQYF.

CDR3 loop: CASRRSGNSPLHF. For the CDR3, the DNA is TGTGCCAGCAGGCGCAGTGGGAATTCACCCCTCCACTTT. This sequence joins TRBV7-3 and TRBJ1-6; no firm D call. V gave up 6 bases and J gave up 7 bases, with 10 bases separating them. The CDR3 spans 13 residues. Germline CDR1 and CDR2: SGHTA and FQGTGA.

The chain links TRBV11-2 to TRBJ2-3; D is undetermined. The ends were cut back, 5 bases at V and 0 bases at J, with 21 bases in the middle. CDR1 and CDR2 (germline): SGHAT, FQNNGV. This CDR3 has 18 residues. The CDR3 DNA follows: TGTGCCAGCAGCCACGACCGGGCAGGAAATCCTAGCACAGATACGCAGTATTTT. Translated: CASSHDRAGNPSTDTQYF.

This clonotype was observed at least ten times. J is TRBJ2-2 and V is TRBV6-2 or TRBV6-3, with D possibly TRBD1 on 6 matching bases. CDR3 length: 13 amino acids. Germline V gene sequence: CDR1 MNHEY, CDR2 SVGEGT. V shed 6 bases and J shed 5 bases, with 10 bases lying between them. The CDR3 DNA reads as TGTGCCAGCAGATCCCAGGGGACCGGGGAGCTGTTTTTT. This sequence encodes CASRSQGTGELFF.